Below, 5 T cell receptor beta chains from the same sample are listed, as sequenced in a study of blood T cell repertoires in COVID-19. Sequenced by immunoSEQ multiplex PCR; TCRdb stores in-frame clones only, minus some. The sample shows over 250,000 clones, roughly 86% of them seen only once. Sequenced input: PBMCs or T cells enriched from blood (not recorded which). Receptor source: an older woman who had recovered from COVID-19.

CDR3 amino acids: CASTLPTGSLDQPQHF. In DNA form, the CDR3 reads TGTGCCAGCACCCTCCCGACAGGGAGTCTTGATCAGCCCCAGCATTTT. The chain links TRBV5-8 to TRBJ1-5; 7 positions agree with TRBD1. Germline CDR1 SGHTS, CDR2 YDEGEE. This CDR3 region has 16 residues. Losses at the gene ends were 6 bases for V and 5 bases for J; bases not matched to a gene: 14.

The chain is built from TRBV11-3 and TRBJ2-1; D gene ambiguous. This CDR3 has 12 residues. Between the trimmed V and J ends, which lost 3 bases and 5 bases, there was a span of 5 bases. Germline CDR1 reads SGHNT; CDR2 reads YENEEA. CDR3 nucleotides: TGTGCCAGCAGCTTCACTCACAATGAGCAGTTCTTC. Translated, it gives CASSFTHNEQFF.

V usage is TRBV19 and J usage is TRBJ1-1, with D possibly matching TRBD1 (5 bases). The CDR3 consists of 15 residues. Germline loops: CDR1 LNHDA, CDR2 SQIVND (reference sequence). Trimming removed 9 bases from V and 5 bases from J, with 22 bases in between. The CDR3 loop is CASASIGQGLTEAFF. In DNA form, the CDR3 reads TGTGCCAGCGCCTCCATTGGTCAGGGATTGACTGAAGCTTTCTTT.

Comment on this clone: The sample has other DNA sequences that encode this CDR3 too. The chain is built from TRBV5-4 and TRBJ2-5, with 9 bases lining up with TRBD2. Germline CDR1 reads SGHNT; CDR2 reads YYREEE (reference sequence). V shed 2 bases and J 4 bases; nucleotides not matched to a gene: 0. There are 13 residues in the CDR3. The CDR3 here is CASSLLAGETQYF. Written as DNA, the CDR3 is TGTGCCAGCAGCTTACTAGCGGGAGAGACCCAGTACTTC.

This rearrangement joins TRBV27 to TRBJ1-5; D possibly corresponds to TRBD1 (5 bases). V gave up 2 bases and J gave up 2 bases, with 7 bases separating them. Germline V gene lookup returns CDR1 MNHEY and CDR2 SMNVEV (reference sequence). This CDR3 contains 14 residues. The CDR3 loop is CASSLQGGNQPQHF. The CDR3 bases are TGTGCCAGCAGTTTACAAGGGGGCAATCAGCCCCAGCATTTT.